The 7 T cell receptor beta chains listed next were all sequenced from one sample in a study of vaccination and CD4 T cells after COVID-19. Their antigens are not known. Treatment defined: roughly ten-day PBMC culture with coronavirus spike peptide pools or control peptides (ViraFEST assay). Sequenced with the Oncomine TCR Beta short-read assay was DNA taken from cultured CD4+ T cells. Via MiXCR, TCRdb re-called the PCR reads, giving one row per CDR3 protein. The sample has roughly 14,000 distinct CDR3 sequences, around three fifths seen once. The sample taken for sequencing was CD4+ T cells from blood, cultured in vitro. The receptor source for this set is a human donor who had recovered from COVID-19.

This clonotype has only one observation. The gene calls are TRBV11-2 and TRBJ1-1, with 7 nucleotides matching TRBD1. The CDR3 is 15 residues long. Looked up from germline, CDR1 is SGHAT and CDR2 is FQNNGV. Unmatched junction bases numbered 6, after V lost 1 base and J lost 4 bases. CDR3 loop: CASSLVDRMATEAFF. The CDR3 DNA reads as TGTGCCAGCAGCTTAGTGGACAGGATGGCCACTGAAGCTTTCTTT.

The chain links TRBV4-2 to TRBJ1-1; D uncertain. The CDR3 contains 14 residues. Germline V gives CDR1 LGHNA, CDR2 YNFKEQ. V was shortened by 1 base and J by 1 base, with 7 bases between the two germline ends. CDR3 sequence reads: CASSQGRQNTEAFF. CDR3 DNA: TGTGCCAGCAGCCAAGGGCGACAGAACACTGAAGCTTTCTTT.

This clonotype was seen only a few times. J is TRBJ1-2 and V is TRBV7-8; maybe TRBD1 (5 bases). This CDR3 comprises 12 residues. V was pared by 5 bases and J by 7 bases, with 11 bases between. Germline assignment: CDR1 SGHVS and CDR2 FQNEAQ. CDR3 sequence reads: CASSQRGIGYTF. Here the CDR3 DNA reads TGTGCCAGCAGCCAGAGGGGTATTGGCTACACCTTC.

CDR3 bases: TGTGCCACCTTTCCAACAGGGGGACTCAAAGCTTTCTTT. Residues: CATFPTGGLKAFF. This chain links TRBV5-3 with TRBJ1-1; 8 bases are shared with TRBD1. TRBV5-3 is placed among ORFs of uncertain function. This CDR3 has 13 amino acids. Trimming removed 9 bases from V and 9 bases from J; junction bases left unmatched: 13.

CDR3 in amino acids: CAISSGEGNTEAFF. The CDR3 nucleotides read TGTGCCATCAGCTCAGGGGAAGGGAACACTGAAGCTTTCTTT. This rearrangement joins TRBV10-3 to TRBJ1-1; D is perhaps TRBD1 (6 bases). The CDR3 spans 14 residues. Germline CDR1 and CDR2: ENHRY and SYGVKD. V gave up 6 bases and J gave up 1 base, with 12 bases separating them.

The rearrangement uses TRBV20-1 and TRBJ2-7; D gene uncertain. V was trimmed by 6 bases and J by 3 bases, leaving 9 bases between them. Germline CDR1 DFQATT, CDR2 SNEGSKA (reference sequence). The CDR3 is made up of 11 amino acids. Written as DNA, the CDR3 is TGCAGTGCCCCAACGGGCTACGAGCAGTACTTC. This encodes CSAPTGYEQYF.

This clonotype was counted only a few times. The chain employs TRBV30 and TRBJ1-5; perhaps TRBD1 as D (5 bases). The germline CDR1 and CDR2 sequences are GTSNPN and SVGIG (reference sequence). This CDR3 has 15 amino acids. The V end lost 0 bases, the J end lost 9 bases, and 18 bases lay between the germline ends. Here the CDR3 reads CAWSVSFYPGLPQHF. The CDR3 nucleotides are TGTGCCTGGAGTGTATCGTTTTACCCAGGGCTGCCCCAGCATTTT. Full variable domain (outside the CDR3, taken from reference TRBV30 and TRBJ1-5): SQTIHQWPATLVQPVGSPLSLECTVEGTSNPNLYWYRQAAGRGLQLLFYSVGIGQISSEVPQNLSASRPQDRQFILSSKKLLLSDSGFYLCAWSVSFYPGLPQHFGDGTRLSIL.